The rows below give T cell receptor beta chains drawn from one sample of a study of CD8 T cells in Susac syndrome. TCRdb processed the immunoSEQ multiplex PCR reads anew with MiXCR; each CDR3 protein has one entry. The sample yields some 130,000 distinct CDR3 sequences, 95% seen once. The sample taken for sequencing was CD8+ T cells from PBMCs. These receptors all stem from a human donor with Susac syndrome. The CDR3 runs from the conserved cysteine through the conserved F or W. A D gene is named only where the DNA matches it firmly. Clone size is stated in some rows and not others, as once, few, many or a class when expanded.

TRBV2	.	.	TRBJ1-5	CASSSGRGGNQPQHF	TGTGCCAGCAGTTCGGGAAGGGGAGGCAATCAGCCCCAGCATTTT
TRBV12-3/TRBV12-4	.	TRBD2	TRBJ2-1	CASTHPTSGRDNEQFF	TGTGCCAGCACCCACCCGACTAGCGGGAGGGACAATGAGCAGTTCTTC
TRBV29-1	.	.	TRBJ2-3	CSVEGHGSTDTQYF	TGCAGCGTTGAAGGTCACGGAAGCACAGATACGCAGTATTTT
TRBV4-1	once	.	TRBJ2-7	CASSQRGDMSGYEQYF	TGCGCCAGCAGCCAACGGGGAGACATGTCGGGCTACGAGCAGTACTTC
TRBV12-3/TRBV12-4	.	.	TRBJ2-5	CASSRPQGSGQETQYF	TGTGCCAGCAGCCGACCTCAGGGTTCGGGCCAAGAGACCCAGTACTTC
TRBV12-3/TRBV12-4	.	.	TRBJ1-2	CASSLYSEDGYTF	TGTGCCAGCAGTTTGTATTCAGAGGATGGCTACACCTTC
TRBV25-1	.	.	TRBJ2-7	CASTPRAAPYYEQYF	TGTGCCAGCACCCCCCGGGCCGCTCCTTACTACGAGCAGTACTTC
TRBV9	once	.	TRBJ2-1	CASSVTLGTDEQFF	TGTGCCAGCAGCGTAACCTTGGGCACGGATGAGCAGTTCTTC
TRBV3-1	.	TRBD1	TRBJ1-2	CASSLTGEGGYTF	TGTGCCAGCAGCCTAACAGGGGAAGGGGGCTACACCTTC
TRBV12-3/TRBV12-4	once	.	TRBJ2-7	CASSFGRSGSYEQYF	TGTGCCAGCAGTTTTGGTCGCAGCGGCTCCTACGAGCAGTACTTC
TRBV18	.	TRBD1	TRBJ1-1	CASSQGTALNTEAFF	TGTGCCAGCTCCCAAGGGACAGCATTGAACACTGAAGCTTTCTTT
TRBV25-1	once	.	TRBJ1-2	CASSEYFGIYGYTF	TGTGCCAGCAGTGAATATTTCGGGATCTATGGCTACACCTTC
TRBV5-1	.	TRBD2	TRBJ2-1	CASSPPTSGGTYNEQFF	TGCGCCAGCAGCCCCCCGACTAGCGGTGGTACGTACAATGAGCAGTTCTTC
TRBV4-1	.	.	TRBJ2-2	CASSQVVAGELFF	TGCGCCAGCAGCCAAGTGGTTGCCGGGGAGCTGTTTTTT
TRBV4-1	.	.	TRBJ1-4	CASSPRDIEYEKLFF	TGCGCCAGCAGCCCGCGGGACATCGAATATGAAAAACTGTTTTTT
TRBV5-1	.	TRBD2	TRBJ2-7	CASSEGSGVYEQYF	TGCGCCAGCAGCGAGGGTAGCGGGGTCTACGAGCAGTACTTC
TRBV12-3/TRBV12-4	.	.	TRBJ1-2	CASSLTGGANGYTF	TGTGCCAGCAGTTTGACAGGAGGCGCCAATGGCTACACCTTC
TRBV30	.	.	TRBJ2-1	CAWSVVWSEQFF	TGTGCCTGGAGTGTAGTTTGGAGTGAGCAGTTCTTC
TRBV5-1	.	.	TRBJ2-1	CASSLEGSGEQFF	TGCGCCAGCAGCTTGGAGGGTAGCGGTGAGCAGTTCTTC
TRBV4-1	once	TRBD2	TRBJ2-7	CASSQGPGTTSGPSYEQYF	TGCGCCAGCAGCCAAGGACCTGGTACGACTAGCGGGCCTTCCTACGAGCAGTACTTC
TRBV27	.	.	TRBJ2-5	CASRWGYQETQYF	TGTGCCAGCAGATGGGGATACCAAGAGACCCAGTACTTC
TRBV9	.	.	TRBJ1-2	CASSASGAGGYTF	TGTGCCAGCAGCGCCTCGGGGGCTGGGGGCTACACCTTC
TRBV5-4	.	.	TRBJ1-1	CASSSLPQSSNTEAFF	TGTGCCAGCAGTTCGCTCCCACAGAGCTCGAACACTGAAGCTTTCTTT
TRBV28	.	.	TRBJ2-3	CASSLTGLNTDTQYF	TGTGCCAGCAGTTTGACCGGACTTAACACAGATACGCAGTATTTT
TRBV21-1	.	.	TRBJ1-2	CATMERRLPYRGGPAGYGYTF	TGTGCCACCATGGAAAGAAGGCTGCCGTACAGGGGGGGACCGGCGGGCTATGGCTACACCTTC
TRBV20-1	.	TRBD1	TRBJ2-7	CSARDRVVPEQYF	TGCAGTGCTAGGGACAGGGTAGTCCCCGAGCAGTACTTC
TRBV7-8	.	TRBD2	TRBJ2-1	CASSLRRSGGSYNEQFF	TGTGCCAGCAGCTTACGCAGGAGCGGGGGGAGCTACAATGAGCAGTTCTTC
TRBV12-3/TRBV12-4	once	TRBD1	TRBJ2-7	CASRRGQGASYEQYF	TGTGCCAGCAGGCGAGGACAGGGGGCCTCCTACGAGCAGTACTTC
TRBV20-1	.	.	TRBJ2-7	CSARDLQSSYEQYF	TGCAGTGCTAGAGATTTGCAGAGCTCCTACGAGCAGTACTTC
TRBV6-5	.	.	TRBJ2-3	CATRGHSTDTQYF	TGTGCCACCAGGGGTCATAGCACAGATACGCAGTATTTT
TRBV12-3/TRBV12-4	.	.	TRBJ2-1	CASSLGSHEQFF	TGTGCCAGCAGTTTAGGATCCCATGAGCAGTTCTTC
TRBV6-5	.	.	TRBJ2-1	CASNGEYNEQFF	TGTGCCAGCAACGGAGAATACAATGAGCAGTTCTTC
TRBV5-1	.	.	TRBJ1-2	CASSLDMGADYGYTF	TGCGCCAGCAGCTTGGATATGGGGGCAGACTATGGCTACACCTTC
TRBV21-1	.	.	TRBJ2-2	CAPKTRPTVGLFF	TGTGCCCCCAAGACAAGGCCGACCGTCGGGCTGTTTTTT
TRBV11-2	.	.	TRBJ2-6	CASSTGDGSSGANVLTF	TGTGCCAGCAGCACGGGGGACGGAAGCTCTGGGGCCAACGTCCTGACTTTC
TRBV6-5	.	TRBD2	TRBJ2-3	CASSSTGTSADTQYF	TGTGCCAGCAGTTCGACCGGGACTAGCGCAGATACGCAGTATTTT